The rows below give T cell receptor beta chains drawn from one sample of a study of cytomegalovirus exposure and HLA in healthy donors. Here immunoSEQ multiplex PCR was the method, and the copy in TCRdb shows in-frame clones only, minus some. There are some 170,000 clones in the sample; 65% to 85% occur only once, and around 6.7% lies in the top ten. Specimen: PBMCs. These receptors were obtained from a woman under 40 in good health and CMV-seropositive. Both conserved end residues are part of each CDR3. Fields, in order: V gene, clone size, D gene, CDR3 length, J gene, CDR3 DNA, CDR3 protein. D genes are given only for firm matches. Where a row states a size, it is once, few, many or the class of an expanded clone; other rows omit it.

TRBV5-1	-	-	16	TRBJ2-7	TGCGCCAGCAGCTTGGCCATTGGGAAGGGGGTTTACGGGCAGTACTTC	CASSLAIGKGVYGQYF
TRBV5-4	-	TRBD2	16	TRBJ2-1	TGTGCCAGCAGCTTGGGCAGCGGGGGTTCCTACAATGAGCAGTTCTTC	CASSLGSGGSYNEQFF
TRBV27	-	-	11	TRBJ1-1	TGTGCCAGCCGCTTGAGGACTGAAGCTTTCTTT	CASRLRTEAFF
TRBV7-3	-	TRBD1	15	TRBJ2-2	TGTGCCAGCAGCAAACGGACAGGGAGCACCGGGGAGCTGTTTTTT	CASSKRTGSTGELFF
TRBV5-4	-	TRBD2	16	TRBJ2-1	TGTGCCAGCAGCGGCGTCTCCGGGACTACCTACAATGAGCAGTTCTTC	CASSGVSGTTYNEQFF
TRBV2	-	-	14	TRBJ2-7	TGTGCCAGTAGGAGGGAGACAGGGAACTACGAGCAGTACTTC	CASRRETGNYEQYF
TRBV7-3	-	TRBD1	14	TRBJ1-2	TGTGCCAGCAGCTCGAGCCCAGGGACAGGGGGCTACACCTTC	CASSSSPGTGGYTF
TRBV28	-	-	14	TRBJ1-5	TGTGCCAGCAGATTACAGGCCCCCAATCAGCCCCAGCATTTT	CASRLQAPNQPQHF
TRBV4-2	-	TRBD1	13	TRBJ1-2	TGTGCCAGCAGCCGAGGGACAGCCTATGGCTACACCTTC	CASSRGTAYGYTF
TRBV7-9	-	-	14	TRBJ2-3	TGTGCTAGCAGCATATGGACCGGAGGAGATACGCAGTATTTT	CASSIWTGGDTQYF
TRBV5-4	-	-	17	TRBJ1-2	TGTGCCAGCAGCTTGGATGACCAGGGAACCTTTGGCTATGGCTACACCTTC	CASSLDDQGTFGYGYTF
TRBV4-3	-	TRBD1	14	TRBJ2-1	TGCGCCAGCAGCCAAGAATGGACAGGGAATGAGCAGTTCTTC	CASSQEWTGNEQFF
TRBV5-1	-	-	16	TRBJ2-5	TGCGCCAGCAGTTTGTTGCCGGGGGGCCTTCAAGAGACCCAGTACTTC	CASSLLPGGLQETQYF
TRBV21-1	-	-	16	TRBJ2-7	TGTGCCAGCAGCCTAGCGGGGAGGATTGTCTCTCGGGAGCAGTACTTC	CASSLAGRIVSREQYF
TRBV7-9	-	-	18	TRBJ1-3	TGTTCCAGCAGCTTAGCCCTGCCTTTGCACTTCTCTGGAAACACCATATATTTT	CSSSLALPLHFSGNTIYF
TRBV7-3	once	-	15	TRBJ1-6	TGTGCCATGACGACAGGAAAACTCTATAATTCACCCCTCCACTTT	CAMTTGKLYNSPLHF
TRBV18	-	TRBD1	17	TRBJ1-1	TGTGCCAGCTCACTATGGGCCCCAGGGACAGGGAACACTGAAGCTTTCTTT	CASSLWAPGTGNTEAFF
TRBV18	-	TRBD1	16	TRBJ2-5	TGTGCCAGCTCACCCACAGGGGGCGCTGTCCAAGAGACCCAGTACTTC	CASSPTGGAVQETQYF
TRBV27	-	-	13	TRBJ1-2	TGTGCCAGCAGGGGGGGACCAGGGTATGGCTACACCTTC	CASRGGPGYGYTF
TRBV5-1	-	TRBD2	16	TRBJ2-1	TGCGCCAGCAGCTTCTCACCCGGGACTAGCGGGGTTGAGCAGTTCTTC	CASSFSPGTSGVEQFF
TRBV5-1	-	TRBD1	13	TRBJ1-1	TGCGCCAGCAGCTCGACAGGGCTCGCTGAAGCTTTCTTT	CASSSTGLAEAFF
TRBV7-9	once	TRBD1	15	TRBJ2-1	TGTTCCAGCACTCCGGGACAGGGAAGCTACAATGAGCAGTTCTTC	CSSTPGQGSYNEQFF
TRBV5-4	-	-	15	TRBJ2-5	TGTGCCAGCAGCCCGGACGGAGGGAGTCGGGAGACCCAGTACTTC	CASSPDGGSRETQYF
TRBV6-5	-	TRBD2	13	TRBJ2-3	TGTGCCAGCAAGCGGGGGGGCCTTGATACGCAGTATTTT	CASKRGGLDTQYF
TRBV27	-	-	16	TRBJ2-7	TGTGCCAGCAGTCCCTCTAGGGGCGAAAACTCCTACGAGCAGTACTTC	CASSPSRGENSYEQYF
TRBV18	-	TRBD2	15	TRBJ2-1	TGTGCCAGCTCACTGCTAGCGGGGGCCTACAATGAGCAGTTCTTC	CASSLLAGAYNEQFF
TRBV30	-	-	14	TRBJ2-1	TGTGCCTGGAGTGCCCTAGCTGTCTCCAATGAGCAATTCTTC	CAWSALAVSNEQFF
TRBV5-4	-	TRBD2	14	TRBJ2-1	TGTGCCAGCAGCTTGGGCGGGGGGGACAATGAGCAGTTCTTC	CASSLGGGDNEQFF
TRBV9	-	TRBD1	15	TRBJ2-4	TGTGCCAGCAGCGTAGCTCCGACAGGGAATACCATTCAGTACTTC	CASSVAPTGNTIQYF
TRBV7-9	-	-	13	TRBJ1-2	TGTGCCAGCAGCTTAGGACAGTACTATGGCTACACCTTC	CASSLGQYYGYTF
TRBV5-1	-	TRBD1	17	TRBJ2-5	TGCGCCAGCAGTCGTTCAAACCGGGACAGCATCCAAGAGACCCAGTACTTC	CASSRSNRDSIQETQYF
TRBV6-5	once	-	11	TRBJ1-1	TGTGCCAGCAGTGAGGACTTTGAAGCTTTCTTT	CASSEDFEAFF
TRBV7-3	-	TRBD1	15	TRBJ2-3	TGTGCCAGCAGCACCCGACAGGGGGGCACAGATACGCAGTATTTT	CASSTRQGGTDTQYF
TRBV7-8	-	TRBD1	16	TRBJ1-2	TGTGCCAGCAGCTTAGGTCCCAGACAGGGCGGCTATGGCTACACCTTC	CASSLGPRQGGYGYTF
TRBV2	-	TRBD1	16	TRBJ2-4	TGTGCCAGCAGTGGCCAACAGGGGATTGGCAAAAACATTCAGTACTTC	CASSGQQGIGKNIQYF
TRBV4-3	-	-	13	TRBJ1-1	TGCGCCAGCAGCCAAGAAGCAGGGCTACGAGCTTTCTTT	CASSQEAGLRAFF
TRBV6-5	-	TRBD1	16	TRBJ2-3	TGTGCCAGCAGTTCATGGACAGGGGGCAGCACAGATACGCAGTATTTT	CASSSWTGGSTDTQYF
TRBV18	-	-	13	TRBJ1-1	TGTGCCAGCTCACCTTCAGGGTCCACTGAAGCTTTCTTT	CASSPSGSTEAFF
TRBV15	-	TRBD2	18	TRBJ2-1	TGTGCCACCAGCACCCTTGCAGCGGGGGGGGGAAACTACAATGAGCAGTTCTTC	CATSTLAAGGGNYNEQFF
TRBV6-6	-	TRBD2	16	TRBJ2-3	TGTGCCAGCAGTTACAGTGTAGCGGGGTCCACAGATACGCAGTATTTT	CASSYSVAGSTDTQYF
TRBV2	-	TRBD2	17	TRBJ2-2	TGTGCCAGCACCGGTTCTAGCGGGGGAGTCAACACCGGGGAGCTGTTTTTT	CASTGSSGGVNTGELFF
TRBV5-4	-	-	15	TRBJ2-7	TGTGCCAGCAGCTCAACCTGGGGCTCTTCCTACGAGCAGTACTTC	CASSSTWGSSYEQYF
TRBV29-1	-	-	16	TRBJ2-3	TGCAGCGTTGTACAGGGACCCGACGAAAGCACAGATACGCAGTATTTT	CSVVQGPDESTDTQYF
TRBV30	once	-	13	TRBJ1-1	TGTGCCTACCAGGAACAGGGAGTCACTGAAGCTTTCTTT	CAYQEQGVTEAFF
TRBV2	-	-	15	TRBJ1-6	TGTGCCAGCAGTGTGGGCAGCCCAGATAATTCACCCCTCCACTTT	CASSVGSPDNSPLHF
TRBV5-1	few	-	14	TRBJ1-2	TGCGCCAGCAGCTTGGGGGGGGGAAACTATGGCTACACCTTC	CASSLGGGNYGYTF
TRBV9	-	TRBD1	17	TRBJ1-2	TGTGCCAGCAGCGTAGCGGGGGGGGACAGGGGGCCCCATGGCTACACCTTC	CASSVAGGDRGPHGYTF
TRBV5-8	once	-	13	TRBJ1-5	TGTGCCAGCAGCTTGTACAGGGATCAGCCCCAGCATTTT	CASSLYRDQPQHF
TRBV4-1	once	-	14	TRBJ2-2	TGCGCCAGCAGCCGGCAGGCTTTAACCGGGGAGCTGTTTTTT	CASSRQALTGELFF
TRBV4-3	once	-	17	TRBJ1-2	TGCGCCAGCAGCCAAGATCGGGGGGCAGGGCCCAACTATGGCTACACCTTC	CASSQDRGAGPNYGYTF
TRBV6-5	once	-	14	TRBJ1-5	TGTGCCAGCAGGAATCCCGGGGGGGGACAGCCCCAGCATTTT	CASRNPGGGQPQHF
TRBV7-3	-	TRBD1	14	TRBJ1-6	TGTGCCAGCAGCCCGACAGGGAATAATTCACCCCTCCACTTT	CASSPTGNNSPLHF
TRBV4-2	-	-	16	TRBJ2-1	TGTGCCAGCAGCCAAGAGGGGGGAGGCTCCTACAATGAGCAGTTCTTC	CASSQEGGGSYNEQFF
TRBV6-5	once	TRBD1	16	TRBJ2-7	TGTGCCAGCAGTTACTGGAAGGACAGGGGCCACTACGAGCAGTACTTC	CASSYWKDRGHYEQYF
TRBV2	-	-	14	TRBJ2-7	TGTGCCAGCAAACGGAAGGACAGCTCCTACGAGCAGTACTTC	CASKRKDSSYEQYF
TRBV28	-	TRBD2	15	TRBJ2-7	TGTGCCAGCAGCCCCTCGGGAGGGGGGAGGGACGAGCAGTACTTC	CASSPSGGGRDEQYF
TRBV25-1	-	-	16	TRBJ2-3	TGTGCCAGCAGCGCCACTAGGGGGGGAAAGACAGATACGCAGTATTTT	CASSATRGGKTDTQYF